The rows below give T cell receptor beta chains drawn from one sample of a study of technical replicates of blood from a few donors. Clones were read by immunoSEQ multiplex PCR, and TCRdb kept only the in-frame ones, dropping some. Of about 73,000 clones in the sample, 93% were seen once. The source material was T cells isolated from PBMCs. These TCRs come from a human donor in good health. CDR3s include the opening cysteine and the closing phenylalanine or tryptophan. D genes are given only for firm matches. Rows may omit the clone size; those that give it use once, few, many or a size class.

d_call	v_call	clone_size	j_call	cdr3_length	cdr3_nt	cdr3_aa
TRBD1	TRBV5-4	.	TRBJ2-6	17	TGTGCCAGCAGCCCGGGACAGGGGGCGCCTGGGGCCAACGTCCTGACTTTC	CASSPGQGAPGANVLTF
.	TRBV6-6	.	TRBJ2-7	15	TGTGCCAGCGGGGGAGCCACAGGGAGCTCCTACGAGCAGTACTTC	CASGGATGSSYEQYF
.	TRBV27	.	TRBJ1-3	15	TGTGCCAGCAGTTTTGGACGGGGCTCTGGAAACACCATATATTTT	CASSFGRGSGNTIYF
.	TRBV5-1	.	TRBJ1-2	15	TGCGCCAGCAGCTTGGACCAGGGAGGCGCCGATGGCTACACCTTC	CASSLDQGGADGYTF
.	TRBV2	.	TRBJ2-3	15	TGTGCCAGCCACGCAGGGGCGCCAGGCACAGATACGCAGTATTTT	CASHAGAPGTDTQYF
TRBD1	TRBV6-1	once	TRBJ2-2	14	TGTGCCAGCAGTGACAGGCAGGGGGCCGGGGAGCTGTTTTTT	CASSDRQGAGELFF
.	TRBV6-5	.	TRBJ1-3	13	TGTGCCAGCAGTTACTCGAGTGGAAACACCATATATTTT	CASSYSSGNTIYF
.	TRBV2	.	TRBJ2-7	13	TGTGCCAGCACCGACAGGAACGCGAACGAGCAGTACTTC	CASTDRNANEQYF
TRBD2	TRBV19	.	TRBJ2-7	14	TGTGCCAGCAAGACTAGCGGGAGAGCCTACGAGCAGTACTTC	CASKTSGRAYEQYF
.	TRBV11-2	.	TRBJ1-4	16	TGTGCCAGCAGCTTAGAGATTGGGCAGGGGAATGAAAAACTGTTTTTT	CASSLEIGQGNEKLFF
.	TRBV4-1	.	TRBJ2-7	16	TGCGCCAGCAGCCCAGAGCTAGGGAGGATCTCCTACGAGCAGTACTTC	CASSPELGRISYEQYF
.	TRBV29-1	.	TRBJ2-2	13	TGCAGCGCCCCGGGACAAAGCACCGGGGAGCTGTTTTTT	CSAPGQSTGELFF
TRBD1	TRBV5-4	.	TRBJ2-3	16	TGTGCCAGCACCAAATGGGGACAGGGGGCATGGGATACGCAGTATTTT	CASTKWGQGAWDTQYF
TRBD1	TRBV9	.	TRBJ1-2	15	TGTGCCAGCAGCGGTGGACAGGGGGGCCCCTATGGCTACACCTTC	CASSGGQGGPYGYTF
TRBD1	TRBV6-1	few	TRBJ1-5	16	TGTGCCAGCAGTGGTCTGGACAGGTCTAGCAATCAGCCCCAGCATTTT	CASSGLDRSSNQPQHF
TRBD2	TRBV4-2	.	TRBJ2-1	15	TGTGCCAGCAGCCAAGAGCGGGAGTTTTCTAATGAGCAGTTCTTC	CASSQEREFSNEQFF
.	TRBV29-1	.	TRBJ2-5	13	TGCAGCGTTGGTCGACAGCCTCAAGAGACCCAGTACTTC	CSVGRQPQETQYF
.	TRBV19	.	TRBJ2-7	15	TGTGCCAGTAGTATGTATGGGCAGGGGTCGTACGAGCAGTACTTC	CASSMYGQGSYEQYF
TRBD1	TRBV2	few	TRBJ1-2	12	TGTGCCAGCAGTGGGACAGGGGATGGCTACACCTTC	CASSGTGDGYTF
.	TRBV5-1	.	TRBJ2-1	14	TGCGCCAGCAGCGTTACAGGGATAAACAATGAGCAGTTCTTC	CASSVTGINNEQFF
.	TRBV30	.	TRBJ1-1	16	TGTGCCTGGACCCGCACGGGGGGGCAGATGAACACTGAAGCTTTCTTT	CAWTRTGGQMNTEAFF
TRBD1	TRBV5-1	.	TRBJ1-6	14	TGCGCCAGCAGCTTGGGGACAGGGGATTCACCCCTCCACTTT	CASSLGTGDSPLHF
.	TRBV10-1	.	TRBJ1-3	15	TGCGCCAGCAGTGAGCAGACAGGAGCTGGAAACACCATATATTTT	CASSEQTGAGNTIYF
TRBD2	TRBV5-4	.	TRBJ2-2	17	TGTGCCAGCAGCCGGCCGGGACTAGTTTCCGGTAACGGGGAGCTGTTTTTT	CASSRPGLVSGNGELFF
.	TRBV4-1	.	TRBJ2-2	14	TGCGCCAGCAGCCCATGGGGGCCGGGCGGGGAGCTGTTTTTT	CASSPWGPGGELFF
.	TRBV11-2	.	TRBJ2-7	16	TGTGCCAGCAGCGCCTTATGGGGGCAGAGAGCCTACGAGCAGTACTTC	CASSALWGQRAYEQYF
.	TRBV10-2	.	TRBJ1-2	15	TGCGCCAGCAGTGAACACAGCGGTAGGGACTATGGCTACACCTTC	CASSEHSGRDYGYTF
TRBD2	TRBV9	.	TRBJ2-5	15	TGTGCCAGCAGCGTAGGCGGGGGGGTCTCGGAGACCCAGTACTTC	CASSVGGGVSETQYF
TRBD1	TRBV4-2	.	TRBJ2-5	16	TGTGCCAGCAGCCAGAGAGGGACAGGGACCCAAGAGACCCAGTACTTC	CASSQRGTGTQETQYF
TRBD1	TRBV29-1	.	TRBJ1-5	13	TGCAGCGTTCAGACAGGGGCGAATCAGCCCCAGCATTTT	CSVQTGANQPQHF
.	TRBV6-6	.	TRBJ2-7	12	TGTGCCAGCAGTTACAGGGGTGGCGAGCAGTACTTC	CASSYRGGEQYF
.	TRBV7-9	few	TRBJ2-7	13	TGTGCCAGCAGCTTATTCAGCTCCTACGAGCAGTACTTC	CASSLFSSYEQYF
TRBD1	TRBV28	few	TRBJ1-1	15	TGTGCCAGCAGTCGACAGGGGTGGAGGAACACTGAAGCTTTCTTT	CASSRQGWRNTEAFF
.	TRBV30	few	TRBJ1-3	16	TGTGCCTGGAGTGTCGGAGTAATAGTAAGCGGAAACACCATATATTTT	CAWSVGVIVSGNTIYF
TRBD2	TRBV4-1	.	TRBJ2-7	15	TGCGCCAGCAGCCAACCGACTAGCGGGAGAAACGAGCAGTACTTC	CASSQPTSGRNEQYF
TRBD2	TRBV7-9	.	TRBJ2-7	15	TGTGCCAGCACCACGACTAGCGGGAATGCGTACGAGCAGTACTTC	CASTTTSGNAYEQYF
.	TRBV5-4	.	TRBJ2-3	15	TGTGCCAGCAGGTGGGGGGGCTTCAGCACAGATACGCAGTATTTT	CASRWGGFSTDTQYF
.	TRBV28	once	TRBJ2-7	14	TGTGCCAGCAGTCCAGGCATATACACCTACGAGCAGTACTTC	CASSPGIYTYEQYF
TRBD2	TRBV28	.	TRBJ2-3	16	TGTGCCAGCAGTTTTTTGGGGACTAGCGACACAGATACGCAGTATTTT	CASSFLGTSDTDTQYF
TRBD1	TRBV28	.	TRBJ2-6	18	TGTGTGCCAGCCGCTCCCCCCCAGGGGGCCTCTGGGGCCAACGTCCTGACTTTC	CVPAAPPQGASGANVLTF
.	TRBV7-9	.	TRBJ2-5	13	TGTGCCAGCAGCTTAATCCCAAAAGAGACCCAGTACTTC	CASSLIPKETQYF
.	TRBV19	.	TRBJ2-1	16	TGTGCCAGTAGAGAAACTAGACCAAGCTCCTACAATGAGCAGTTCTTC	CASRETRPSSYNEQFF
TRBD1	TRBV30	.	TRBJ2-1	15	TGTGCCTGGCCAACAGGGGCCGGGTCCTACAATGAGCAGTTCTTC	CAWPTGAGSYNEQFF
TRBD1	TRBV14	.	TRBJ1-1	15	TGTGCCAGCAGCCAGACAGGGAGCCCGAGCACTGAAGCTTTCTTT	CASSQTGSPSTEAFF
TRBD1	TRBV30	.	TRBJ2-5	14	TGTGCCTGGAGCTCGACAGGGGAGCAAGAGACCCAGTACTTC	CAWSSTGEQETQYF